Presented here are 27 T cell receptor beta chains from one specimen sequenced in a study of cytomegalovirus exposure and HLA in healthy donors. The primer mix had 60 Vbeta and 13 Jbeta primers. Clones were sequenced by immunoSEQ multiplex PCR, and TCRdb holds only the in-frame ones, with some missing. The sample yields 150,000 to 160,000 clones, roughly 85% seen once. Sample: PBMCs. These receptors all come from a woman aged 18-29 years in good health and CMV-seronegative.

This clone was found once. The rearrangement joins TRBV5-1 to TRBJ1-3; TRBD1 agrees at 7 bases. Germline loops: CDR1 SGHRS, CDR2 YFSETQ. Trimming at V came to 1 base and at J to 3 bases, leaving 10 bases not matched to a gene. The CDR3 is 17 amino acids. CDR3 DNA: TGCGCCAGCAGCTTGTCCGGGACAGCCTTAGGTGGAAACACCATATATTTT. The encoded protein is CASSLSGTALGGNTIYF.

The chain recombines TRBV5-4 with TRBJ2-3; a weak D match, TRBD2 (7 bases). V lost 0 bases to trimming and J lost 4 bases, with 9 bases between them. There are 14 residues in the CDR3. Germline CDR1 is SGHNT and CDR2 is YYREEE (reference sequence). The CDR3 spells CASSLAGGPDTQYF. The DNA of the CDR3 is TGTGCCAGCAGCTTGGCGGGGGGCCCAGATACGCAGTATTTT.

Details on this clone: At one boundary the junction diverges from the germline segment, which might be a read error. This sequence joins TRBV19 and TRBJ2-5, with TRBD1 identical over 7 bases. The CDR3 has 17 amino acids. Germline CDR1 is LNHDA and CDR2 is SQIVND (reference sequence). The CDR3 bases are TGTGCCAGTAGTATCCTTTTCACCCGACAGGGCCAAGAGACCCAGCACTTC. Encoded protein: CASSILFTRQGQETQHF.

In this sample, this clone turned up a few times. The CDR3 coding sequence is TGTGCCAGCAGCGACAGGGACGAGCAGTACTTC. This translates into CASSDRDEQYF. The chain uses TRBV28 and TRBJ2-7; 7 bases align to TRBD1. Trimming removed 6 bases from V and 5 bases from J; junction bases left unmatched: 1. Per the germline V gene, CDR1 is MDHEN and CDR2 is SYDVKM. The CDR3 has 11 residues.

The rearrangement uses TRBV5-1 and TRBJ1-2, with 9 bases that match TRBD1. J was trimmed by 7 bases and V by 1 base; bases with no gene match: 8. The CDR3 is made up of 15 amino acids. Germline-derived CDR1 and CDR2 are SGHRS and YFSETQ. CDR3 amino acids: CASSLLMGTGSGYTF. CDR3 nucleotide sequence: TGCGCCAGCAGCTTGTTGATGGGGACAGGGTCTGGCTACACCTTC.

The CDR3 region is CASSSGYRPGETQYF. CDR3 nucleotides: TGCGCCAGCAGCTCGGGTTATCGGCCAGGGGAGACCCAGTACTTC. The rearrangement joins TRBV4-1 to TRBJ2-5, with a tentative D call TRBD1 (5 bases). V lost 5 bases and J 5 bases, leaving 18 bases between the germline ends. Germline values: CDR1 MGHRA, CDR2 YSYEKL. The CDR3 is 15 amino acids.

The CDR3 reads CASSLWRGVETQYF. CDR3 coding DNA: TGTGCCAGCAGTCTATGGCGGGGGGTAGAGACCCAGTACTTC. The chain uses TRBV27 and TRBJ2-5; TRBD2 matches at 8 bases. V lost 5 bases to trimming and J lost 4 bases; unmatched junction nucleotides: 6. Germline-derived CDR1 and CDR2 are MNHEY and SMNVEV (reference sequence). There are 14 residues in the CDR3.

The chain combines TRBV11-2 with TRBJ1-5, with 8 bases lining up with TRBD1. The V and J ends lost 1 base and 0 bases, in that order; junction bases with no gene match: 8. Germline V gene lookup returns CDR1 SGHAT and CDR2 FQNNGV. This CDR3 comprises 18 residues. CDR3 sequence (DNA): TGTGCCAGCAGCTTAGGCAGGGGGCGCGGGCATAGCAATCAGCCCCAGCATTTT. It codes for CASSLGRGRGHSNQPQHF.

This clone was recorded only once. The gene calls are TRBV5-1 and TRBJ2-5, with 10 bases aligning to TRBD1. TRBJ2-7 explains the end of the DNA better; the J call may be wrong. Germline lookup yields CDR1 SGHRS and CDR2 YFSETQ. The CDR3 length is 15 residues. CDR3 in DNA: TGCGCCAGCAGCTTGGGTGGGACAGGGGTGTACGAGCAGTACTTC. It specifies CASSLGGTGVYEQYF.

In this sample, this clone turned up once. The CDR3 loop is CASRDPGQNGYTF. Written as DNA, the CDR3 is TGTGCCAGTAGGGACCCGGGACAGAATGGCTACACCTTC. The genes are TRBV19 and TRBJ1-2, with TRBD1 matching over 7 bases. The germline V gene encodes CDR1 LNHDA and CDR2 SQIVND (reference sequence). The V gene end was trimmed by 6 bases and the J gene end by 6 bases; junction bases not matched to a gene: 7. This CDR3 region has 13 residues. Drawing the rest from reference TRBV19 and TRBJ1-2, the complete variable domain is DGGITQSPKYLFRKEGQNVTLSCEQNLNHDAMYWYRQDPGQGLRLIYYSQIVNDFQKGDIAEGYSVSREKKESFPLTVTSAQKNPTAFYLCASRDPGQNGYTFGSGTRLTVV.

The gene calls are TRBV28 and TRBJ1-2; the D gene is possibly TRBD1 (5 bases). Per germline, CDR1 MDHEN and CDR2 SYDVKM. Trimming cost V 8 bases and J 2 bases, with 27 bases left between them. This CDR3 is built from 18 residues. The CDR3 sequence: CASGRPRGVRLRNYGYTF. CDR3 nucleotide sequence: TGTGCCAGCGGTCGCCCCCGGGGGGTCCGCCTTCGGAACTATGGCTACACCTTC.

V and J are TRBV27 and TRBJ2-3; 8 nucleotides line up with TRBD2. J was trimmed by 1 base and V by 6 bases; bases with no gene match: 6. From germline, CDR1 is MNHEY and CDR2 SMNVEV (reference sequence). The CDR3 extends over 15 amino acids. CDR3 loop: CASSRRLARTDTQYF. In DNA form, the CDR3 reads TGTGCCAGCAGCCGCCGACTAGCGCGCACAGATACGCAGTATTTT.

J is TRBJ1-1 and V is TRBV7-9; weak D call: TRBD1 (5 bases). CDR1 and CDR2 (germline): SEHNR, FQNEAQ (reference sequence). The CDR3 totals 15 residues. V was cut by 5 bases and J by 1 base, with 14 bases left in between. Here the CDR3 DNA reads TGTGCCAGCAGCCCGGGAGGGGCAGAGAACACTGAAGCTTTCTTT. Residues: CASSPGGAENTEAFF.

The chain recombines TRBV7-9 with TRBJ2-5; 9 bases are a match to TRBD1. The J call may be wrong; the DNA end is better matched by TRBJ2-7. The CDR3 length is 14 residues. In germline, CDR1 is SEHNR, CDR2 FQNEAQ (reference sequence). The CDR3 here is CASSSGQGTYEQYF. In DNA, the CDR3 is TGTGCCAGCAGCTCTGGACAGGGGACCTACGAGCAGTACTTC.

The V gene is TRBV5-1, the J gene TRBJ2-3; 10 nucleotides align to TRBD2. Trimming cost V 1 base and J 6 bases; bases outside gene matches: 5. The CDR3 totals 15 residues. Germline V gene lookup returns CDR1 SGHRS and CDR2 YFSETQ. The CDR3 is CASSLTGTSEDTQYF. CDR3 DNA sequence: TGCGCCAGCAGCTTGACCGGGACTAGCGAGGATACGCAGTATTTT.

This clone was seen only once. The chain is built from TRBV5-1 and TRBJ2-7; 7 bases map to TRBD1. The CDR3 is made up of 14 amino acids. CDR1 and CDR2 (germline): SGHRS, YFSETQ. Trimming cost V 4 bases and J 5 bases; bases outside gene matches: 9. The CDR3 loop reads CASSTIQGNDEQYF. CDR3 in DNA: TGCGCCAGCAGCACGATACAGGGGAACGACGAGCAGTACTTC.

In its sample, this clone was seen a few times. Here the CDR3 DNA reads TGTGCCAGCACCCCGGCGGTACGGGTCTCTGGGGCCAACGTCCTGACTTTC. Translated: CASTPAVRVSGANVLTF. V gene TRBV7-2 combines with J gene TRBJ2-6; the D is unclear. Germline V gene lookup returns CDR1 SGHTA and CDR2 FQGNSA. With 7 bases removed from V and 0 bases from J, the gap between germline ends came to 16 bases. CDR3 size: 17 residues.

This rearrangement joins TRBV10-3 to TRBJ2-2; 8 bases agree with TRBD1. With V trimmed by 0 bases and J by 1 base, 4 bases remained unmatched. CDR1 ENHRY and CDR2 SYGVKD come from the germline V gene. The CDR3 sequence is 17 residues long. The CDR3 DNA reads as TGTGCCATCAGTGAGTCGGGGACAGGAGAGAACACCGGGGAGCTGTTTTTT. It translates to CAISESGTGENTGELFF.

This clone was observed a few times. This sequence joins TRBV5-1 and TRBJ2-3; D is ambiguous. The CDR3 is made up of 14 amino acids. V shed 1 base and J shed 0 bases, with 6 bases lying between them. Germline assignment: CDR1 SGHRS and CDR2 YFSETQ. The CDR3 region is CASSLYESTDTQYF. CDR3 sequence (DNA): TGCGCCAGCAGCTTGTATGAGAGCACAGATACGCAGTATTTT.

The V gene is TRBV2, the J gene TRBJ2-5, with TRBD1 as a possible D gene (6 bases). The CDR3 length is 15 residues. CDR1 and CDR2 from the germline V gene are SNHLY and FYNNEI. Trimming stripped 2 bases from V and 4 bases from J, with 14 bases between. The CDR3, as DNA: TGTGCCAGCAGTGAACAGGGACAATTGGGAGAGACCCAGTACTTC. It yields the protein CASSEQGQLGETQYF.

This sequence joins TRBV28 and TRBJ2-7; D perhaps matches TRBD2 (7 bases). The ends were cut back, 5 bases at V and 6 bases at J, with 17 bases in the middle. Per germline, CDR1 MDHEN and CDR2 SYDVKM. The CDR3 consists of 14 residues. CDR3 loop: CASSRGAAGLEQYF. In DNA, the CDR3 is TGTGCCAGCAGTCGGGGGGCAGCGGGCCTCGAGCAGTACTTC. The entire variable domain, with the rest obtained from reference TRBV28 and TRBJ2-7, is as follows: DVKVTQSSRYLVKRTGEKVFLECVQDMDHENMFWYRQDPGLGLRLIYFSYDVKMKEKGDIPEGYSVSREKKERFSLILESASTNQTSMYLCASSRGAAGLEQYFGPGTRLTVT.

The chain employs TRBV10-3 and TRBJ2-5; 11 bases agree with TRBD2. The end of the DNA is better explained by TRBJ2-7, so the J call may be wrong. The germline CDR1 and CDR2 sequences are ENHRY and SYGVKD. The CDR3 contains 17 residues. The CDR3 region is CAISDDDWVAGGDEQYF. CDR3 coding DNA: TGTGCCATCAGTGATGACGACTGGGTAGCGGGAGGGGACGAGCAGTACTTC.

CDR3 DNA: TGTGCCAGCAGCCCGACAGGGACAAACTATGGCTACACCTTC. Translated, it gives CASSPTGTNYGYTF. The genes are TRBV6-4 and TRBJ1-2; 7 bases are a match to TRBD1. The CDR3 length is 14 residues. With 6 bases clipped from V and 2 bases from J, the junction kept 6 bases outside the gene matches. Germline V CDR1 and CDR2: MRHNA, SNTAGT.

Details on this clone: This sample includes further DNA sequences coding for the same CDR3. The chain couples TRBV28 to TRBJ1-2, with D perhaps matching TRBD1 (6 bases). This CDR3 has 13 residues. V was cut by 3 bases and J by 2 bases, with 7 bases left in between. Germline CDR1 MDHEN, CDR2 SYDVKM. The CDR3 is CASSLQGNYGYTF. CDR3 coding DNA: TGTGCCAGCAGTTTGCAGGGGAACTATGGCTACACCTTC.

The J gene is TRBJ2-2, the V gene TRBV2; 11 bases match TRBD2. The V gene end was trimmed by 6 bases and the J gene end by 5 bases; junction bases not matched to a gene: 11. This CDR3 has 17 residues. Germline V gene sequence: CDR1 SNHLY, CDR2 FYNNEI. CDR3 residues: CASSPWTSGPRTGELFF. CDR3 bases: TGTGCCAGCAGCCCCTGGACTAGCGGGCCAAGAACCGGGGAGCTGTTTTTT. The complete variable domain, with remaining parts taken from reference TRBV2 and TRBJ2-2, reads EPEVTQTPSHQVTQMGQEVILRCVPISNHLYFYWYRQILGQKVEFLVSFYNNEISEKSEIFDDQFSVERPDGSNFTLKIRSTKLEDSAMYFCASSPWTSGPRTGELFFGEGSRLTVL.

This sequence joins TRBV15 and TRBJ1-5; 7 nucleotides agree with TRBD1. This CDR3 spans 15 amino acids. The V segment lost 5 bases and the J segment 5 bases; nucleotides outside the gene matches: 9. Germline lookup yields CDR1 LNHNV and CDR2 YYDKDF (reference sequence). The CDR3 protein is CATSPRTGKDQPQHF. Here the CDR3 DNA reads TGTGCCACCAGCCCCAGGACAGGCAAGGATCAGCCCCAGCATTTT.

The rearrangement uses TRBV28 and TRBJ2-7, with D perhaps matching TRBD1 (5 bases). The V gene's germline CDR1 is MDHEN and CDR2 SYDVKM. CDR3 length: 15 amino acids. With 5 bases removed from V and 6 bases from J, the gap between germline ends came to 20 bases. CDR3 in amino acids: CASSLGTGRSSEQYF. The CDR3 DNA reads as TGTGCCAGCAGTCTCGGAACAGGTAGAAGTTCCGAGCAGTACTTC.